This is a list of T cell receptor beta chains from one sample in a study of blood T cells in healthy people across ages. One entry per CDR3 protein, called by TCRdb with MiXCR from the 5' RACE reads. The table lists 450,000 to 650,000 distinct CDR3 sequences, under 30% of them singletons. The sample also formed part of further work on T cells of mothers and their children.

The material sequenced was blood. The receptors here all came from a boy aged 10-17 years in good health. The CDR3 runs from the conserved cysteine through the conserved F or W. D genes are given only for firm matches. Not every row has a clone size; where given, it reads once, few, many or a size class.

DNA	CDR3	size	V	D	J
TGTGCCAGCCGGGACACCCCCTACGAGCAGTACTTC	CASRDTPYEQYF	few	TRBV2	.	TRBJ2-7
TGTGCCAGCAGTACCTCGGGTAGGGGAGAAAGAGAGACCCAGTACTTC	CASSTSGRGERETQYF	.	TRBV12-3/TRBV12-4	.	TRBJ2-5
TGTGCCAGCAGCTCAGAGACAGTGAACTATGGCTACACCTTC	CASSSETVNYGYTF	few	TRBV13	.	TRBJ1-2
TGTGCCAGCAGTTTCGGGTCCTACAATGAGCAGTTCTTC	CASSFGSYNEQFF	many	TRBV12-3/TRBV12-4	.	TRBJ2-1
TGTGCCAGCAGCTTAGGGGGCAGTAACGCTGAAGCTTTCTTT	CASSLGGSNAEAFF	.	TRBV7-8	.	TRBJ1-1
TGTGCCAGCAGCTCGTCTGGGGGTAGAGGCGAGCAGTACTTC	CASSSSGGRGEQYF	.	TRBV7-9	.	TRBJ2-7
TGCAGTGCTAGAGACCCGGGAACCTACGAGCAGTACTTC	CSARDPGTYEQYF	few	TRBV20-1	.	TRBJ2-7
TGCGCCAGCAGCTTGGTCGGGGACGCAACCTACGAGCAGTACTTC	CASSLVGDATYEQYF	.	TRBV5-1	.	TRBJ2-7
TGCGCCAGCAGCCACGTGCAGGGAAACACCGGGGAGCTGTTTTTT	CASSHVQGNTGELFF	few	TRBV4-1	.	TRBJ2-2
TGTGCCAGCAGCTTGTACCGGGGGGGCCTTGAGACCCAGTACTTC	CASSLYRGGLETQYF	.	TRBV5-6	TRBD2	TRBJ2-5